This T cell receptor (beta chain) was profiled in a study of OX40 agonist ivuxolimab in advanced cancers. The study's findings and limits: Partial responders at 0.1-3.0 mg/kg showed near-lowest clonal expansion. The study found that CD8+ T cells averaged more expanded clones than CD4+. Expanded peripheral T cells had an undetermined antigen specificity.

This clone came up a few times. The antigen is undetermined. The CDR3 is 14 amino acids. Per germline, CDR1 SGHTA and CDR2 FQGNSA. V was pared by 1 base and J by 0 bases, with 6 bases between. Measured with immunoSEQ multiplex PCR; TCRdb has only the in-frame clones, and not every one. The sample records around 80,000 clones, around 84% being singletons. The sequencing here drew on CD4+ or CD8+ T cells sorted from blood, taken in a trial of the OX40 agonist ivuxolimab. The chain joins TRBV7-2 to TRBJ1-1; D is unresolved. The clonotype was recovered from an adult with an advanced solid tumor such as melanoma, head and neck, liver or kidney cancer. In DNA form, the CDR3 reads TGTGCCAGCAGCTTAGTAGGGATGAACACTGAAGCTTTCTTT. It yields the protein CASSLVGMNTEAFF.